This T cell receptor (beta chain) was recorded in a study of shared clonotypes between healthy human individuals. About this clone: Different DNA sequences within this sample yield the same CDR3.

Germline-derived CDR1 and CDR2 are MNHEY and SVGAGI. The CDR3 runs to 13 residues. Trimming removed 6 bases from V and 3 bases from J; junction bases left unmatched: 4. Using immunoSEQ multiplex PCR, the repertoire was profiled, and TCRdb retains in-frame clones only, with some absent. The sample shows around 500,000 clones, about 78% of them seen only once. This clonotype originated in a woman aged 40 to 50 in good health. Some clones in this sample may be carry-over from other donors' samples. The chain links TRBV6-5 to TRBJ2-7, with 8 bases matching TRBD1. Specimen: PBMCs. The DNA of the CDR3 is TGTGCCAGCAGAGACGACAGGGGCTACGAGCAGTACTTC. Translating gives CASRDDRGYEQYF.